The 22 T cell receptor beta chains in this list originate from one sample, sequenced in a study of blood T cell repertoires in COVID-19. Sequencing was performed with immunoSEQ multiplex PCR; in TCRdb, only in-frame clones are kept and a portion is missing. The sample yields about 190,000 clones, roughly 84% seen once. Sequencing was done on a sample of PBMCs or T cells enriched from blood (not recorded which). These receptors came from a woman in her 30s who had recovered from COVID-19.

The CDR3 DNA follows: TGTGCCAGCAGTTACACCACAGGGTACACTGAAGCTTTCTTT. Translated: CASSYTTGYTEAFF. The chain is built from TRBV6-2 or TRBV6-3 and TRBJ1-1; possibly TRBD1 for D (6 bases). The CDR3 is 14 residues long. CDR1 is MNHEY, CDR2 SVGEGT, per germline. V dropped 2 bases and J dropped 3 bases, with 10 bases sitting between them.

The chain has TRBV4-2 and TRBJ1-1, with a weak D call TRBD1 (6 bases). Trimming pared 1 base from V and 3 bases from J, leaving 15 bases between. The CDR3 totals 16 residues. Germline V gene data show CDR1 as LGHNA and CDR2 as YNFKEQ. The CDR3 is CASSQASGGADTEAFF. The CDR3 DNA is TGTGCCAGCAGCCAAGCATCGGGGGGGGCGGACACTGAAGCTTTCTTT.

The CDR3 region is CASSQTGTSNQPQHF. The DNA for the CDR3 is TGTGCCAGCAGCCAAACAGGGACTAGCAATCAGCCCCAGCATTTT. V usage is TRBV4-2 and J usage is TRBJ1-5; a possible D gene is TRBD1 (6 bases). The V end was cut by 2 bases, the J end by 0 bases, with 8 bases between. CDR3 size: 15 residues. Germline CDR1 is LGHNA and CDR2 is YNFKEQ.

The chain has TRBV5-5 and TRBJ2-5; TRBD1 matches 7 bases. There are 16 residues in the CDR3. With 3 bases clipped from V and 4 bases from J, the junction kept 12 bases outside the gene matches. The germline V gene encodes CDR1 SGHKS and CDR2 YYEKEE (reference sequence). CDR3 region: CASSSLKTGLGETQYF. The CDR3 DNA reads as TGTGCCAGCAGCTCCCTGAAGACAGGGTTGGGAGAGACCCAGTACTTC.

The chain couples TRBV6-6 to TRBJ2-5; 11 bases align to TRBD2. The CDR3 has 15 amino acids. Germline values: CDR1 MNHNY, CDR2 SVGAGI (reference sequence). V dropped 8 bases and J dropped 1; count of bases not matched to a gene: 6. The CDR3 spells CASSPSGGLQETQYF. Written as DNA, the CDR3 is TGTGCCAGCTCCCCTAGCGGGGGGCTCCAAGAGACCCAGTACTTC.

This rearrangement joins TRBV5-1 to TRBJ1-2; 7 positions agree with TRBD1. Losses at the gene ends were 4 bases for V and 3 bases for J; bases not matched to a gene: 3. CDR1 SGHRS and CDR2 YFSETQ come from the germline V gene. The CDR3 is made up of 13 amino acids. CDR3: CASSKDRYYGYTF. The DNA of the CDR3 is TGCGCCAGCAGCAAGGACAGGTACTATGGCTACACCTTC.

The rearrangement joins TRBV28 to TRBJ1-5; D gene ambiguous. The CDR3 is 15 amino acids. The V and J ends lost 8 bases and 4 bases respectively, with 18 bases between them. Germline V gene sequence: CDR1 MDHEN, CDR2 SYDVKM. The CDR3 loop is CASEPPGLRNQPQHF. CDR3 DNA sequence: TGTGCCAGCGAACCCCCGGGTCTAAGGAATCAGCCCCAGCATTTT.

The V and J genes are TRBV5-1 and TRBJ2-5, with D unclear. Germline lookup yields CDR1 SGHRS and CDR2 YFSETQ. The V and J ends lost 2 bases and 1 base respectively, with 6 bases between them. The CDR3 contains 13 residues. The CDR3 coding sequence is TGCGCCAGCAGCTTAACAGCCCAAGAGACCCAGTACTTC. Translating gives CASSLTAQETQYF. The full variable domain, with the rest looked up from reference TRBV5-1 and TRBJ2-5, is KAGVTQTPRYLIKTRGQQVTLSCSPISGHRSVSWYQQTPGQGLQFLFEYFSETQRNKGNFPGRFSGRQFSNSRSEMNVSTLELGDSALYLCASSLTAQETQYFGPGTRLLVL.

The chain carries TRBV9 and TRBJ2-7, with D possibly being TRBD2 (5 bases). Germline V gene sequence: CDR1 SGDLS, CDR2 YYNGEE. Trimming removed 0 bases at V and 3 bases at J, with 10 bases between. This CDR3 has 14 residues. The CDR3, as DNA: TGTGCCAGCAGCGTAGATGGAACTAGCTACGAGCAGTACTTC. This sequence encodes CASSVDGTSYEQYF.

The rearrangement joins TRBV12-3 or TRBV12-4 to TRBJ2-2; the D is unclear. The V gene lost 7 bases and the J gene lost 6 bases, with 9 bases spanning the gap. The CDR3 has 12 amino acids. The CDR3: CASKFIAGELFF. In DNA, the CDR3 is TGTGCCAGCAAATTTATAGCCGGGGAGCTGTTTTTT.

This clone was counted a few times. V is TRBV7-3 and J is TRBJ2-1, with TRBD2 matching over 15 bases. V lost 5 bases and J lost 10; bases outside the gene matches: 6. Germline V gives CDR1 SGHTA, CDR2 FQGTGA. The CDR3 extends over 15 amino acids. CDR3 sequence (DNA): TGTGCCAGCAGCCTAGGGACTAGCGGGAGGATGGAGCAGTTCTTC. This gives the protein CASSLGTSGRMEQFF.

This chain connects TRBV5-1 to TRBJ1-2; 7 bases agree with TRBD1. There are 14 residues in the CDR3. V shed 1 base, J shed 3 bases, and the junction held 3 bases outside the gene matches. Per germline, CDR1 SGHRS and CDR2 YFSETQ. The CDR3 coding sequence is TGCGCCAGCAGCTTGACCGACAGGGACTATGGCTACACCTTC. Translating gives CASSLTDRDYGYTF.

V usage is TRBV6-5 and J usage is TRBJ1-3, with D possibly being TRBD1 (6 bases). Trimming cost V 7 bases and J 4 bases, with 8 bases left between them. Germline V gives CDR1 MNHEY, CDR2 SVGAGI. CDR3 length equals 12 residues. The CDR3 spells CASKGTGNTIYF. CDR3 DNA: TGTGCCAGCAAAGGGACAGGAAACACCATATATTTT.

The chain is built from TRBV23-1 and TRBJ2-5; 9 bases map to TRBD1. TRBV23-1 is identified as an open reading frame with a role that is uncertain. V was pared by 1 base and J by 5 bases, with 8 bases of the junction left unmatched. This CDR3 comprises 16 residues. The CDR3, as DNA: TGCGCCAGCAGTCAATTAAGGGACAGGGTAGGGGAGACCCAGTACTTC. Its translation: CASSQLRDRVGETQYF.

V is TRBV6-5 and J is TRBJ2-3; 7 positions match TRBD2. The CDR3 is 14 amino acids. J gave up 10 bases and V 6 bases, and 13 bases lay outside the gene matches. Germline loops: CDR1 MNHEY, CDR2 SVGAGI. The CDR3 nucleotides read TGTGCCAGCAGAAAGGGGACTACCGCTAAATCGCAGTATTTT. This codes for CASRKGTTAKSQYF.

Remarks on this clone: A junction boundary mismatches the germline segment, possibly from a read error. The chain combines TRBV12-3 or TRBV12-4 with TRBJ1-2; 8 bases fit TRBD1. CDR3 length: 12 residues. CDR3 sequence (DNA): TGTGCCAGCAGTCCACCGGTAGTGGGACAGGCCTTC. Its translation: CASSPPVVGQAF.

V and J are TRBV5-1 and TRBJ2-6, with a possible D match to TRBD1 (6 bases). V was shortened by 4 bases and J by 0 bases, with 14 bases between the two germline ends. Germline V CDR1 and CDR2: SGHRS, YFSETQ. The CDR3 runs to 17 residues. CDR3 nucleotides: TGCGCCAGCAGCCCGACAGGAAGGGACTCTGGGGCCAACGTCCTGACTTTC. Its protein is CASSPTGRDSGANVLTF.

This clone has only one observation. J is TRBJ2-3 and V is TRBV28; 11 bases fit TRBD2. The germline CDR1 and CDR2 sequences are MDHEN and SYDVKM. Unmatched junction bases numbered 11, after V lost 6 bases and J lost 0 bases. This CDR3 region has 18 residues. In nucleotides, the CDR3 is TGTGCCAGCAGGCTAGCGGGGGGCGCGGCAGTCAGCACAGATACGCAGTATTTT. Protein: CASRLAGGAAVSTDTQYF.

This sequence joins TRBV23-1 and TRBJ2-7, with a possible D match to TRBD1 (6 bases). TRBV23-1 is an open reading frame, and its role is uncertain. V was cut by 0 bases and J by 3 bases, with 12 bases left in between. The CDR3 is 15 amino acids. CDR3 sequence: CASSQSEQGHYEQYF. The CDR3 nucleotides are TGCGCCAGCAGTCAATCAGAGCAGGGACACTACGAGCAGTACTTC.

V and J are TRBV10-1 and TRBJ2-3; no clear D. V gave up 0 bases and J gave up 7 bases, with 8 bases separating them. CDR1 WNHNN and CDR2 SYGVQD come from the germline V gene (reference sequence). The CDR3 is 13 amino acids. Here the CDR3 reads CASSESLQNTQYF. DNA of the CDR3: TGCGCCAGCAGTGAGTCCCTACAGAATACGCAGTATTTT.

V usage is TRBV7-2 and J usage is TRBJ1-5; the match to TRBD1 covers 7 bases. Germline assignment: CDR1 SGHTA and CDR2 FQGNSA. The length of the CDR3 is 16 residues. With V trimmed by 1 base and J by 3 bases, 6 bases remained unmatched. CDR3 in DNA: TGTGCCAGCAGCTTAGATATCACAGGGGTCAATCAGCCCCAGCATTTT. This gives the protein CASSLDITGVNQPQHF.

This rearrangement joins TRBV5-1 to TRBJ1-1, with D possibly matching TRBD1 (5 bases). The CDR3 sequence is 16 residues long. Deletions cut 0 bases from V and 0 bases from J, with 12 bases between. The germline gives CDR1 SGHRS, CDR2 YFSETQ. DNA for the CDR3: TGCGCCAGCAGCTTGGAAGGACGGGGGATGAACACTGAAGCTTTCTTT. Amino acids: CASSLEGRGMNTEAFF. Full variable domain (missing parts from reference TRBV5-1 and TRBJ1-1): KAGVTQTPRYLIKTRGQQVTLSCSPISGHRSVSWYQQTPGQGLQFLFEYFSETQRNKGNFPGRFSGRQFSNSRSEMNVSTLELGDSALYLCASSLEGRGMNTEAFFGQGTRLTVV.